This TCR beta chain was sequenced for a study of blood T cell repertoires in COVID-19. Turning to the study itself: Acute and convalescent COVID-19 specimens originated in the United States, Italy and Spain. T cells, B-cell-depleted T cells, or PBMCs supplied cDNA or gDNA.

Authors' analysis steps: Using reference gene primer amplification, nucleated cell counts were estimated. The table came from immunoSEQ multiplex PCR; TCRdb's copy has only in-frame clones and leaves some out. V and J calls and clone size follow that table, whereas D and trimming were derived from the DNA. The sample shows almost 95,000 clones, around three quarters of them seen only once. Germline V CDR1 and CDR2: SGDLS, YYNGEE. Between the trimmed V and J ends, which lost 0 bases and 8 bases, there was a span of 14 bases. The CDR3 length is 15 residues. The material sequenced was peripheral blood. The source is a woman aged 55-70 years in a cohort sampled during active or convalescent COVID-19. The chain carries TRBV9 and TRBJ1-4; possibly TRBD1 for D (5 bases). The CDR3 here is CASSVEGRDWEKLFF. The DNA for the CDR3 is TGTGCCAGCAGCGTAGAGGGCAGGGATTGGGAAAAACTGTTTTTT.